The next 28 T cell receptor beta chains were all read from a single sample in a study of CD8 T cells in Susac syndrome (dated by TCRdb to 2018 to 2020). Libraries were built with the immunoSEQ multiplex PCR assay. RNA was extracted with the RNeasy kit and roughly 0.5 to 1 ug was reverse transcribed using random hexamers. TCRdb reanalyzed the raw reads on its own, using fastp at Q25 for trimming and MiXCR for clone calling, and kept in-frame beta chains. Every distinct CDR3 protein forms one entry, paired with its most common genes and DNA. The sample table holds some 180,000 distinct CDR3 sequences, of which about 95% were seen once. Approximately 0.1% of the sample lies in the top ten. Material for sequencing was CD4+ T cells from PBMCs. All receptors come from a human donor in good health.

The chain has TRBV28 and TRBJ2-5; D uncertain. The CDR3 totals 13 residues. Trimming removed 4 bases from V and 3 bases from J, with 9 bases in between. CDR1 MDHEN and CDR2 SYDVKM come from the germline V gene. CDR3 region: CASSYGAKETQYF. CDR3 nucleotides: TGTGCCAGCAGTTACGGAGCTAAAGAGACCCAGTACTTC.

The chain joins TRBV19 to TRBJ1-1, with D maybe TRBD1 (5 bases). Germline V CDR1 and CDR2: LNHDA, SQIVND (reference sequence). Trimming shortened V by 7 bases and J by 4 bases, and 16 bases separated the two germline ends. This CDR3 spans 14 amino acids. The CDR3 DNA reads TGTGCCAGTATCCGCCTTGCAGGGACCACTGAAGCTTTCTTT. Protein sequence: CASIRLAGTTEAFF.

CDR3 region: CSAGRGDGYTF. The CDR3 DNA sequence: TGCAGTGCTGGAAGAGGGGATGGCTACACCTTC. The chain recombines TRBV20-1 with TRBJ1-2; weak D call: TRBD1 (5 bases). The CDR3 runs to 11 residues. With 5 bases removed from V and 6 bases from J, the gap between germline ends came to 10 bases. Per germline, CDR1 DFQATT and CDR2 SNEGSKA (reference sequence).

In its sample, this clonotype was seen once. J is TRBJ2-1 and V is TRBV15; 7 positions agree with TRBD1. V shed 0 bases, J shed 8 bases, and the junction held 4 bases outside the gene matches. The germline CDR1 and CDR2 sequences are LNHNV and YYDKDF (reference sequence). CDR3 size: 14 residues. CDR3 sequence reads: CATSREVQGDEQFF. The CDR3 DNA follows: TGTGCCACCAGCAGAGAGGTGCAGGGGGATGAGCAGTTCTTC.

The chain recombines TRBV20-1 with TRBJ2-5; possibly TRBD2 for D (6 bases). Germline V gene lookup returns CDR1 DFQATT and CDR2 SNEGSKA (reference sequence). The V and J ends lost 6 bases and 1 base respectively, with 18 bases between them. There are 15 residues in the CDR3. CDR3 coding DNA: TGCAGTGCGCTTGTCCCGGGACTCCCCCAAGAGACCCAGTACTTC. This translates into CSALVPGLPQETQYF.

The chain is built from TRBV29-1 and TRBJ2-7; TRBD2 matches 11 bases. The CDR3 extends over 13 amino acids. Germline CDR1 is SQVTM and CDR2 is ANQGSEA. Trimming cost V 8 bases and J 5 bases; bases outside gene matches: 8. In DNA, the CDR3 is TGCAGCATCGCCGGGACTAGCGGTCACGAGCAGTACTTC. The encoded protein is CSIAGTSGHEQYF.

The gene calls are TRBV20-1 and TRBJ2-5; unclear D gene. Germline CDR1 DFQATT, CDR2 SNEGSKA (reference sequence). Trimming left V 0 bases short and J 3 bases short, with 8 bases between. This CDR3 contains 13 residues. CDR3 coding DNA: TGCAGTGCTAGAGATGGTGGAAAAGAGACCCAGTACTTC. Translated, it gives CSARDGGKETQYF.

In nucleotides, the CDR3 is TGCGCCAGCAGCTCTAGCGGGAGTATGGAAGAGACCCAGTACTTC. Translated, it gives CASSSSGSMEETQYF. The rearrangement uses TRBV5-1 and TRBJ2-5; 10 nucleotides line up with TRBD2. The V and J ends lost 3 bases and 3 bases, in that order; junction bases with no gene match: 5. Germline CDR1 SGHRS, CDR2 YFSETQ. The CDR3 sequence is 15 residues long. The full variable domain, its missing parts supplied by reference TRBV5-1 and TRBJ2-5, is KAGVTQTPRYLIKTRGQQVTLSCSPISGHRSVSWYQQTPGQGLQFLFEYFSETQRNKGNFPGRFSGRQFSNSRSEMNVSTLELGDSALYLCASSSSGSMEETQYFGPGTRLLVL.

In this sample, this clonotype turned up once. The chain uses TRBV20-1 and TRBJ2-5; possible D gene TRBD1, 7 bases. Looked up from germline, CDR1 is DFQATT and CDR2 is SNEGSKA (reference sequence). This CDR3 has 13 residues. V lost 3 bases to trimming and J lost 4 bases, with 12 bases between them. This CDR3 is CSASQGGGETQYF. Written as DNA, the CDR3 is TGCAGTGCTAGCCAGGGGGGTGGAGAGACCCAGTACTTC.

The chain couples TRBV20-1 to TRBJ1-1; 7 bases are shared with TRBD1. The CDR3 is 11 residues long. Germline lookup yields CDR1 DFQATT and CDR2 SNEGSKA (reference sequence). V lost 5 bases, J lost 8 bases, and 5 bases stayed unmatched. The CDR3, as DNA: TGCAGTGCTGTACCGGACAGGGAAGCTTTCTTT. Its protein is CSAVPDREAFF.

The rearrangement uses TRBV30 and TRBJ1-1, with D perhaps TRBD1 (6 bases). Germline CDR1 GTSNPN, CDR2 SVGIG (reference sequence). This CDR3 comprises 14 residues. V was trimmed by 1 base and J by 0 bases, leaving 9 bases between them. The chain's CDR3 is CAWSGRTVNTEAFF. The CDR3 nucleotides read TGTGCCTGGAGTGGACGGACAGTGAACACTGAAGCTTTCTTT.

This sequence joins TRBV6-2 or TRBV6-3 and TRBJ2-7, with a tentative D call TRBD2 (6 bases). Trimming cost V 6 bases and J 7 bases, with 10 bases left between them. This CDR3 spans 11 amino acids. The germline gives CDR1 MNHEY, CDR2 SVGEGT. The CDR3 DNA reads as TGTGCCAGCAGGGAGGAGGGGGAGCAGTACTTC. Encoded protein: CASREEGEQYF.

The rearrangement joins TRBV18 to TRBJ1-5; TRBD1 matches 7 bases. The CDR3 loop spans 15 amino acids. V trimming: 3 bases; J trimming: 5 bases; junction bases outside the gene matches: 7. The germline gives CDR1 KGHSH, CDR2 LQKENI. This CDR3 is CASSPRQGGYQPQHF. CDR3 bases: TGTGCCAGCTCACCTCGACAGGGTGGGTATCAGCCCCAGCATTTT. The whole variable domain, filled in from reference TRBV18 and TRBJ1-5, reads NAGVMQNPRHLVRRRGQEARLRCSPMKGHSHVYWYRQLPEEGLKFMVYLQKENIIDESGMPKERFSAEFPKEGPSILRIQQVVRGDSAAYFCASSPRQGGYQPQHFGDGTRLSIL.

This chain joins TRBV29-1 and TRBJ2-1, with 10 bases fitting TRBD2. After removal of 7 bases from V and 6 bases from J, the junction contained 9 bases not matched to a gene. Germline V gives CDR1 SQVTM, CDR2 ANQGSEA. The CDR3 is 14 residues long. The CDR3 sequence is CSAGGTSGTNEQFF. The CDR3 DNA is TGCAGCGCAGGCGGCACTAGCGGGACCAATGAGCAGTTCTTC.

The CDR3 region has the DNA TGCAGTGCCCCGCGAAGGGGGAGCGAGCAGTACTTC. This sequence encodes CSAPRRGSEQYF. This rearrangement joins TRBV20-1 to TRBJ2-7; the D gene is possibly TRBD1 (6 bases). V shed 6 bases and J shed 6 bases, with 15 bases lying between them. The CDR3 covers 12 residues. Germline V gene lookup returns CDR1 DFQATT and CDR2 SNEGSKA (reference sequence).

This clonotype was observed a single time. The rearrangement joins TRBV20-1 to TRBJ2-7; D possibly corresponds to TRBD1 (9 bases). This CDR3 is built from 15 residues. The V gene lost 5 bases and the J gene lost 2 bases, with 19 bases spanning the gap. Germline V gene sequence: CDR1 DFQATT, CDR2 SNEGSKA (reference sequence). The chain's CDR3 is CSAGGGTGNPYEQYF. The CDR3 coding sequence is TGCAGTGCTGGCGGGGGGACAGGGAACCCCTACGAGCAGTACTTC.

This CDR3 reads CASSYLTDRATEAFF. The DNA of the CDR3 is TGTGCCAGCAGTTACTTAACCGACAGGGCCACTGAAGCTTTCTTT. The V and J genes are TRBV6-5 and TRBJ1-1; TRBD1 aligns across 7 bases. The CDR3 length is 15 residues. Germline V lookup: CDR1 MNHEY, CDR2 SVGAGI. The V gene end was trimmed by 1 base and the J gene end by 4 bases; junction bases not matched to a gene: 6.

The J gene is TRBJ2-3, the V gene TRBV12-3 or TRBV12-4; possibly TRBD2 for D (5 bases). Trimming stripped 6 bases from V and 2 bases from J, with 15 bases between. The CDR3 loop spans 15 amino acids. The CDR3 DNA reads TGTGCCAGCAGCTTTACGGGGTCCTCCACAGATACGCAGTATTTT. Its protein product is CASSFTGSSTDTQYF.

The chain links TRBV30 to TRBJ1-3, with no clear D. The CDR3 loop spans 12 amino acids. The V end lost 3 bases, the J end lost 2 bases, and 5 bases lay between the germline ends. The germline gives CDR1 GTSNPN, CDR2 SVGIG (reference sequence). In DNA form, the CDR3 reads TGTGCCTGGAGCGGGGCTGGAAACACCATATATTTT. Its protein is CAWSGAGNTIYF.

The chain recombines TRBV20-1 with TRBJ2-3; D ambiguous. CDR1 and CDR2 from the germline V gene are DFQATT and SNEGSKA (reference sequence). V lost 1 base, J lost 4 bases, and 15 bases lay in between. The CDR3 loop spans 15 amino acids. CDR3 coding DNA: TGCAGTGCTAGAGTGCTCGCCGGCCCACCAGATACGCAGTATTTT. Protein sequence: CSARVLAGPPDTQYF.

The CDR3 DNA reads TGTGCCAGCACCCGACGGGGGGGGAACTATGGCTACACCTTC. It codes for CASTRRGGNYGYTF. The chain carries TRBV11-2 and TRBJ1-2; D possibly corresponds to TRBD1 (5 bases). This CDR3 region has 14 residues. Germline V gene data show CDR1 as SGHAT and CDR2 as FQNNGV. The V end was cut by 7 bases, the J end by 2 bases, with 14 bases between. Full variable domain (outside the CDR3, taken from reference TRBV11-2 and TRBJ1-2): EAGVAQSPRYKIIEKRQSVAFWCNPISGHATLYWYQQILGQGPKLLIQFQNNGVVDDSQLPKDRFSAERLKGVDSTLKIQPAKLEDSAVYLCASTRRGGNYGYTFGSGTRLTVV.

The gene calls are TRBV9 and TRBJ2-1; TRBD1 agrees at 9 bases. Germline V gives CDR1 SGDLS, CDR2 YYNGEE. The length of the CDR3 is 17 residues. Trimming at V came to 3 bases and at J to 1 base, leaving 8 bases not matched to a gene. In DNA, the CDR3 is TGTGCCAGCAGCGCAGGGACAGGGTCCGTTTCCTACAATGAGCAGTTCTTC. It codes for CASSAGTGSVSYNEQFF.

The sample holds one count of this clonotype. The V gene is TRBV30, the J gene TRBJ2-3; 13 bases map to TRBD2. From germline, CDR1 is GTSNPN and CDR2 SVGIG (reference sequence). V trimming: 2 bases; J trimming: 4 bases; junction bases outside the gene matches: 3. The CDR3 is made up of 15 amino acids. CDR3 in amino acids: CAWSPGLAGPDTQYF. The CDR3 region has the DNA TGTGCCTGGAGTCCGGGACTAGCGGGACCAGATACGCAGTATTTT.

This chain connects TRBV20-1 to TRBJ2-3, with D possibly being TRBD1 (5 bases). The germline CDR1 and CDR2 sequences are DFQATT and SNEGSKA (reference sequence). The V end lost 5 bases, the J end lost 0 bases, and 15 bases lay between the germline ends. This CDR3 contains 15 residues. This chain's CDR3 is CSAVQGYGSTDTQYF. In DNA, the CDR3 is TGCAGTGCTGTTCAGGGCTATGGGAGCACAGATACGCAGTATTTT.

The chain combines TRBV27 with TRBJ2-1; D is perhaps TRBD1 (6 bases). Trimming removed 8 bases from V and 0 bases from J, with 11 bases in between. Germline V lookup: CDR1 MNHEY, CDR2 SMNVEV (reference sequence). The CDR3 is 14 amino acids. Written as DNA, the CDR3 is TGTGCCAGCGGCAGGGGAAGCTCCTACAATGAGCAGTTCTTC. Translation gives CASGRGSSYNEQFF.

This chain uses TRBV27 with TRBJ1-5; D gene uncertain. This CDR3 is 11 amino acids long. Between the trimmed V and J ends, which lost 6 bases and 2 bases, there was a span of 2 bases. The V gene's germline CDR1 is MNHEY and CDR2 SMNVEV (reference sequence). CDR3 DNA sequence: TGTGCCAGCAGCTGCAATCAGCCCCAGCATTTT. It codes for CASSCNQPQHF.

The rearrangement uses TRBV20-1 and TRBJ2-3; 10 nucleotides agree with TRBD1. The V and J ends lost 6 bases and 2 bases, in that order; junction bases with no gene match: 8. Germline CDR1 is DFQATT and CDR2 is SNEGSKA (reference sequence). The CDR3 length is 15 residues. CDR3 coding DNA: TGCAGTGCCCATAGACAGGGGGCGGTCACAGATACGCAGTATTTT. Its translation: CSAHRQGAVTDTQYF.

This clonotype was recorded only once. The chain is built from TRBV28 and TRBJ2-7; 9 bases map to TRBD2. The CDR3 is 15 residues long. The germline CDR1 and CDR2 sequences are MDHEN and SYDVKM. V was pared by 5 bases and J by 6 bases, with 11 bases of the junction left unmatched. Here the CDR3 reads CASSPVAGEIGEQYF. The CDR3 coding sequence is TGTGCCAGCAGTCCCGTAGCGGGAGAAATAGGCGAGCAGTACTTC.